The 26 T cell receptor beta chains listed next were all sequenced from one sample in a study of cytomegalovirus exposure and HLA in healthy donors (dated by TCRdb to 2016 to 2017). Receptor amplification or capture employed the immunoSEQ multiplex PCR assay. TCRdb obtained this table from immuneACCESS and retained in-frame rearrangements with V and J assigned. These tables miss some clones; where compared with another copy, unresolved V genes account for less than half of the shortfall, and the remainder is unexplained. Across this sample there are approximately 190,000 clones, with 70% to 85% seen only once. Together, the top ten hold around an eighth of the sample. The sequencing sample was made of PBMCs. These receptors were obtained from a woman younger than 45 in good health and CMV-seropositive.

The V call is TRBV28, the J call TRBJ2-7; D perhaps matches TRBD2 (6 bases). The CDR3 runs to 16 residues. CDR1 and CDR2 (germline): MDHEN, SYDVKM. V lost 7 bases and J 3 bases, leaving 22 bases between the germline ends. The CDR3 here is CASTPHWGGTGYEQYF. The CDR3 DNA sequence: TGTGCCAGCACCCCCCATTGGGGCGGGACCGGCTACGAGCAGTACTTC. The full variable domain, rest sourced from reference TRBV28 and TRBJ2-7, is DVKVTQSSRYLVKRTGEKVFLECVQDMDHENMFWYRQDPGLGLRLIYFSYDVKMKEKGDIPEGYSVSREKKERFSLILESASTNQTSMYLCASTPHWGGTGYEQYFGPGTRLTVT.

This rearrangement joins TRBV5-6 to TRBJ2-7; D possibly corresponds to TRBD1 (5 bases). Germline CDR1 SGHDT, CDR2 YYEEEE. CDR3 length: 15 residues. Trimming left V 0 bases short and J 0 bases short, with 10 bases between. CDR3 protein: CASSLGSQVSYEQYF. The CDR3, as DNA: TGTGCCAGCAGCTTGGGTTCACAGGTCTCCTACGAGCAGTACTTC. Drawing the rest from reference TRBV5-6 and TRBJ2-7, the complete variable domain is DAGVTQSPTHLIKTRGQQVTLRCSPKSGHDTVSWYQQALGQGPQFIFQYYEEEERQRGNFPDRFSGHQFPNYSSELNVNALLLGDSALYLCASSLGSQVSYEQYFGPGTRLTVT.

This clone was found once. The chain couples TRBV14 to TRBJ1-1, with D uncertain. The CDR3 covers 15 residues. V was clipped by 2 bases and J by 3 bases, with 13 bases between them. Germline V gene data show CDR1 as SGHDN and CDR2 as FVKESK. The DNA for the CDR3 is TGTGCCAGCAGCCAACCACTGGGCCACGACACTGAAGCTTTCTTT. It is translated as CASSQPLGHDTEAFF.

The V and J genes are TRBV4-2 and TRBJ2-7, with D possibly being TRBD1 (5 bases). The V end lost 1 base, the J end lost 0 bases, and 13 bases lay between the germline ends. CDR1 is LGHNA and CDR2 is YNFKEQ in the germline V gene. This CDR3 contains 16 residues. CDR3 sequence: CASSQVTQAPSYEQYF. As DNA, the CDR3 is TGTGCCAGCAGCCAAGTTACACAGGCCCCCTCCTACGAGCAGTACTTC.

The rearrangement joins TRBV5-1 to TRBJ2-3; 7 bases are shared with TRBD2. The V gene's germline CDR1 is SGHRS and CDR2 YFSETQ. The CDR3 totals 14 residues. The J segment lost 0 bases and the V segment lost 7 bases, leaving 5 bases of the junction unmatched. CDR3 residues: CASSRGDSTDTQYF. Here the CDR3 DNA reads TGCGCCAGCTCCCGGGGGGATAGCACAGATACGCAGTATTTT.

The CDR3 region is CASSLALPPAYEQYF. The CDR3 bases are TGTGCCAGCAGCTTAGCGCTCCCACCAGCCTACGAGCAGTACTTC. This chain joins TRBV11-1 and TRBJ2-7; D not certain. Per germline, CDR1 SGHAT and CDR2 FQDESV (reference sequence). Trimming shortened V by 0 bases and J by 2 bases, and 11 bases separated the two germline ends. The CDR3 covers 15 residues. The full variable domain, in which reference TRBV11-1 and TRBJ2-7 provide the parts outside the CDR3, is EAEVAQSPRYKITEKSQAVAFWCDPISGHATLYWYRQILGQGPELLVQFQDESVVDDSQLPKDRFSAERLKGVDSTLKIQPAELGDSAMYLCASSLALPPAYEQYFGPGTRLTVT.

Notes on this clone: In the same sample, other DNA sequences code for this CDR3. The CDR3 nucleotides are TGCGCCAGCAGCTTGTGGACAGGAGGCAACACTGAAGCTTTCTTT. Its protein product is CASSLWTGGNTEAFF. The chain recombines TRBV5-1 with TRBJ1-1, with 7 bases fitting TRBD1. V was pared by 1 base and J by 2 bases, with 5 bases of the junction left unmatched. The CDR3 extends over 15 amino acids. Per the germline V gene, CDR1 is SGHRS and CDR2 is YFSETQ.

The chain has TRBV30 and TRBJ2-3, with 11 bases that match TRBD2. CDR3 length equals 15 residues. J was trimmed by 4 bases and V by 6 bases; bases with no gene match: 9. Germline lookup yields CDR1 GTSNPN and CDR2 SVGIG (reference sequence). Here the CDR3 reads CACLSGRATPDTQYF. In DNA, the CDR3 is TGTGCCTGTCTTAGCGGGAGGGCCACCCCAGATACGCAGTATTTT.

V usage is TRBV28 and J usage is TRBJ2-3; the D is unclear. Germline loops: CDR1 MDHEN, CDR2 SYDVKM. The CDR3 loop spans 11 amino acids. V was pared by 5 bases and J by 3 bases, with 3 bases between. The CDR3 DNA reads as TGTGCCAGCAGTCGGACAGATACGCAGTATTTT. Encoded protein: CASSRTDTQYF.

This sequence joins TRBV7-6 and TRBJ2-7, with D possibly TRBD2 on 5 matching bases. Germline V gene data show CDR1 as SGHVS and CDR2 as FNYEAQ. This CDR3 contains 13 residues. Trimming left V 5 bases short and J 1 base short, with 9 bases between. The CDR3 reads CASSNGESYEQYF. The CDR3 DNA reads TGTGCCAGCAGCAACGGGGAATCCTACGAGCAGTACTTC.

The gene calls are TRBV11-2 and TRBJ2-5; D is unresolved. Per germline, CDR1 SGHAT and CDR2 FQNNGV. The CDR3 loop spans 14 amino acids. V lost 0 bases to trimming and J lost 2 bases, with 7 bases between them. CDR3 amino acids: CASSLEARQETQYF. The DNA of the CDR3 is TGTGCCAGCAGCTTAGAGGCCCGACAAGAGACCCAGTACTTC.

The chain combines TRBV27 with TRBJ2-7, with D possibly TRBD2 on 5 matching bases. This CDR3 has 12 residues. Germline V gives CDR1 MNHEY, CDR2 SMNVEV (reference sequence). Trimming took 4 bases from V and 7 from J, leaving 11 bases between them. The CDR3 here is CASSSSPGEQYF. In DNA, the CDR3 is TGTGCCAGCAGTTCCTCCCCGGGGGAGCAGTACTTC.

The chain recombines TRBV21-1 with TRBJ1-2. TRBV21-1 is a listed pseudogene. This CDR3 has 18 residues. In DNA form, the CDR3 reads TGTGCCAGCAGCAATATATTCCGAAGGGGTGAAGGGGGGGTTGGCTACACCTTC. This encodes CASSNIFRRGEGGVGYTF.

The chain employs TRBV7-9 and TRBJ2-7, with 9 positions matching TRBD2. Trimming removed 3 bases from V and 6 bases from J; junction bases left unmatched: 15. From germline, CDR1 is SEHNR and CDR2 FQNEAQ (reference sequence). CDR3 length equals 17 residues. CDR3: CASSLSQAGGLQREQYF. CDR3 DNA: TGTGCCAGCAGCTTGTCCCAGGCGGGAGGGTTACAGCGCGAGCAGTACTTC. Full variable domain (outside the CDR3, taken from reference TRBV7-9 and TRBJ2-7): DTGVSQNPRHKITKRGQNVTFRCDPISEHNRLYWYRQTLGQGPEFLTYFQNEAQLEKSRLLSDRFSAERPKGSFSTLEIQRTEQGDSAMYLCASSLSQAGGLQREQYFGPGTRLTVT.

The J gene is TRBJ2-2, the V gene TRBV11-3, with a weak D call TRBD1 (5 bases). The CDR3 covers 17 residues. CDR1 and CDR2 from the germline V gene are SGHNT and YENEEA. V lost 0 bases, J lost 0 bases, and 11 bases lay in between. This CDR3 is CASSLDYAGSNTGELFF. Written as DNA, the CDR3 is TGTGCCAGCAGCTTAGATTACGCAGGGTCGAACACCGGGGAGCTGTTTTTT. The complete variable domain, with remaining parts taken from reference TRBV11-3 and TRBJ2-2, reads EAGVVQSPRYKIIEKKQPVAFWCNPISGHNTLYWYLQNLGQGPELLIRYENEEAVDDSQLPKDRFSAERLKGVDSTLKIQPAELGDSAVYLCASSLDYAGSNTGELFFGEGSRLTVL.

This clone has only one observation. The chain employs TRBV18 and TRBJ2-1, with D hard to call. V lost 0 bases and J lost 13, with 16 bases in between. There are 14 residues in the CDR3. Per the germline V gene, CDR1 is KGHSH and CDR2 is LQKENI. The CDR3 here is CASSPPFLELVQFF. The CDR3 nucleotides are TGTGCCAGCTCACCACCTTTCCTAGAATTAGTTCAGTTCTTC.

The chain is built from TRBV2 and TRBJ1-1; D unresolved. This CDR3 contains 12 residues. The germline CDR1 and CDR2 sequences are SNHLY and FYNNEI. The V end was cut by 6 bases, the J end by 0 bases, with 5 bases between. CDR3 residues: CASRRMNTEAFF. The CDR3 coding sequence is TGTGCCAGCAGGAGGATGAACACTGAAGCTTTCTTT.

The gene calls are TRBV5-5 and TRBJ2-7; D is undetermined. This CDR3 is built from 13 residues. Germline V gives CDR1 SGHKS, CDR2 YYEKEE (reference sequence). V was clipped by 0 bases and J by 4 bases, with 8 bases between them. The CDR3 region is CASSLDTEYEQYF. In DNA form, the CDR3 reads TGTGCCAGCAGCTTGGATACGGAGTACGAGCAGTACTTC.

The V gene is TRBV29-1, the J gene TRBJ1-2; 7 positions match TRBD1. Germline V CDR1 and CDR2: SQVTM, ANQGSEA. V was clipped by 0 bases and J by 6 bases; unmatched bases: 25. The length of the CDR3 is 20 residues. CDR3 coding DNA: TGCAGCGTTGAAGATTCGGGTTTTGAAGATGTAGACGGACAGGCGGATGGCTACACCTTC. It is translated as CSVEDSGFEDVDGQADGYTF.

The chain recombines TRBV29-1 with TRBJ2-1, with 8 bases fitting TRBD2. The CDR3 has 13 residues. From germline, CDR1 is SQVTM and CDR2 ANQGSEA. V lost 4 bases, J lost 7 bases, and 6 bases stayed unmatched. The CDR3 DNA is TGCAGCGTTGCCAGCGGGGGAGGGAATGAGCAGTTCTTC. Amino acids: CSVASGGGNEQFF.

The gene calls are TRBV7-2 and TRBJ2-1; D gene ambiguous. The CDR3 is 14 amino acids. Germline V gives CDR1 SGHTA, CDR2 FQGNSA. V lost 2 bases, J lost 3 bases, and 8 bases lay in between. The CDR3 is CASSLTAIYNEQFF. The CDR3 DNA reads as TGTGCCAGCAGCTTAACAGCTATCTACAATGAGCAGTTCTTC.

The chain carries TRBV7-9 and TRBJ2-1; 7 bases agree with TRBD1. V trimming: 3 bases; J trimming: 6 bases; junction bases outside the gene matches: 2. The CDR3 spans 13 residues. In germline, CDR1 is SEHNR, CDR2 FQNEAQ (reference sequence). CDR3 amino acids: CASSLGQFNEQFF. In DNA form, the CDR3 reads TGTGCCAGCAGCTTGGGACAGTTCAATGAGCAGTTCTTC.

This chain links TRBV20-1 with TRBJ2-3, with D uncertain. V dropped 5 bases and J dropped 5 bases, with 8 bases sitting between them. CDR1 and CDR2 from the germline V gene are DFQATT and SNEGSKA (reference sequence). The CDR3 extends over 11 amino acids. CDR3 in DNA: TGCAGTGCTCTTTACAGAGATACGCAGTATTTT. It translates to CSALYRDTQYF.

The genes are TRBV27 and TRBJ2-7, with D possibly TRBD2 on 6 matching bases. Germline V gene lookup returns CDR1 MNHEY and CDR2 SMNVEV (reference sequence). The CDR3 sequence is 13 residues long. The V end lost 8 bases, the J end lost 2 bases, and 13 bases lay between the germline ends. The DNA for the CDR3 is TGTGCCAGCGGGACTGTTGGGCCCTACGAGCAGTACTTC. This encodes CASGTVGPYEQYF.

The chain couples TRBV7-9 to TRBJ1-5, with TRBD1 identical over 11 bases. CDR1 SEHNR and CDR2 FQNEAQ come from the germline V gene (reference sequence). Losses at the gene ends were 5 bases for V and 3 bases for J; bases not matched to a gene: 15. CDR3 length equals 19 residues. The CDR3, as DNA: TGTGCCAGCAGCGGCGATCGGGACAGGGGGGTTTTGGACAATCAGCCCCAGCATTTT. The encoded protein is CASSGDRDRGVLDNQPQHF.

Comment on this clone: The same CDR3 arises from other DNA sequences in this sample as well. J is TRBJ2-3 and V is TRBV5-1, with 8 nucleotides matching TRBD1. Germline assignment: CDR1 SGHRS and CDR2 YFSETQ. With V trimmed by 3 bases and J by 3 bases, 3 bases remained unmatched. The CDR3 spans 14 residues. The CDR3 reads CASSSGQGTDTQYF. The CDR3 bases are TGCGCCAGCAGCTCAGGACAGGGTACAGATACGCAGTATTTT.